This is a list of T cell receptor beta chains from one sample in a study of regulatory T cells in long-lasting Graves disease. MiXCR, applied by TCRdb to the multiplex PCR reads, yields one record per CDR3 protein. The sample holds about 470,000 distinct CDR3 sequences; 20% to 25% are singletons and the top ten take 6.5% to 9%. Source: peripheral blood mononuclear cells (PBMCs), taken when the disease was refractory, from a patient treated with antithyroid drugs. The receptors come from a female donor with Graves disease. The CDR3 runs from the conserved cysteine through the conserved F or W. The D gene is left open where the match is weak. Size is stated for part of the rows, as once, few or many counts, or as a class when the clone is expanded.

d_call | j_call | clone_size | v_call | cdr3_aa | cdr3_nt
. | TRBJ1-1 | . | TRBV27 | CASSWNREATEAFF | TGTGCCAGCAGTTGGAACAGGGAGGCCACTGAAGCTTTCTTT
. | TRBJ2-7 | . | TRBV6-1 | CASSENLLDEQYF | TGTGCCAGCAGTGAAAACCTTTTGGACGAGCAGTACTTC
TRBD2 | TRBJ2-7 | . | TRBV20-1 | CSARLAGEFPEQYF | TGCAGTGCTAGACTAGCGGGGGAGTTTCCCGAGCAGTACTTC
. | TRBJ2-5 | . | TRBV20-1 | CSAELGVGETQYF | TGCAGTGCCGAACTAGGAGTAGGAGAGACCCAGTACTTC
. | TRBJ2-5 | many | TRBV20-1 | CSARVINPPQGGLKETQYF | TGCAGTGCTAGAGTGATCAATCCCCCTCAGGGGGGGTTAAAAGAGACCCAGTACTTC
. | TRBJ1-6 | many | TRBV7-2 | CASSSVQLYNSPLHF | TGTGCCAGCAGCTCCGTGCAGCTCTATAATTCACCCCTCCACTTT
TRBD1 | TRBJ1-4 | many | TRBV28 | CASSPASRQGDNEKLFF | TGTGCCAGCAGTCCCGCATCCCGACAGGGAGACAATGAAAAACTGTTTTTT
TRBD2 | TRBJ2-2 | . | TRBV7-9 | CASSLPPRLAGNTGELFF | TGTGCCAGCAGCTTACCCCCCCGACTAGCGGGGAACACCGGGGAGCTGTTTTTT
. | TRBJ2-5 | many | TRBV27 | CASTSPYGETQYF | TGTGCCAGCACCTCGCCCTACGGAGAGACCCAGTACTTC
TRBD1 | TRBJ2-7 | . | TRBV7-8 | CASSLVTGGPYEQYF | TGTGCCAGCAGCTTAGTAACAGGGGGCCCCTACGAGCAGTACTTC
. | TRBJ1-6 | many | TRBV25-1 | CASSESLGDSPLHF | TGTGCCAGCAGTGAATCCTTGGGGGATTCACCCCTCCACTTT
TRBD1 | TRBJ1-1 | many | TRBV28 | CASRRDRERGTEAFF | TGTGCCAGCAGACGGGACAGAGAAAGGGGAACTGAAGCTTTCTTT
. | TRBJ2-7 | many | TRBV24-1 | CATSDHSAGYEQYF | TGTGCCACCAGTGATCATAGCGCAGGCTACGAGCAGTACTTC
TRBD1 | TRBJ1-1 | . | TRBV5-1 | CASSWGGQGNRDTEAFF | TGTGCCAGCAGCTGGGGCGGACAGGGAAATCGGGACACTGAAGCTTTCTTT
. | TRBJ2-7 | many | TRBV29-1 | CSVTREYEQYF | TGCAGCGTGACGAGGGAATACGAGCAGTACTTC
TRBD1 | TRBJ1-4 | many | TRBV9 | CASSVGQGADEKLFF | TGTGCCAGCAGCGTAGGACAGGGAGCGGATGAAAAACTGTTTTTT
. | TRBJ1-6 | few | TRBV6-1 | CASSQGHNSPLHF | TGTGCCTCGTCCCAGGGTCATAATTCACCCCTCCACTTT
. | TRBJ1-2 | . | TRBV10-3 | CAISVGRLDYGYTF | TGTGCCATCAGTGTTGGCAGGTTGGACTATGGCTACACCTTC
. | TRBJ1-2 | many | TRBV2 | CASSEDDVYGYTF | TGTGCCAGCAGTGAAGACGACGTCTATGGCTACACCTTC
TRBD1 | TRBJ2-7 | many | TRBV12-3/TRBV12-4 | CASSVTGQGEYEQYF | TGTGCCAGCAGTGTAACGGGACAGGGGGAGTACGAGCAGTACTTC
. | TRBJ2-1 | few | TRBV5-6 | CASSFEYEQFF | TGTGCCAGCAGCTTTGAGTATGAGCAGTTCTTC
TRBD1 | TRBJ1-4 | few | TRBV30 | CAFGQGGEKLFF | TGTGCCTTCGGACAGGGTGGGGAAAAACTGTTTTTT
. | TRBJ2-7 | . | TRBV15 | CATSRGRDWSYEQYF | TGTGCCACCAGCAGAGGCCGGGACTGGAGCTACGAGCAGTACTTC
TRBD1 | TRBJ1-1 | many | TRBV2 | CATRWTGRDTEAFF | TGTGCCACCCGATGGACAGGGAGGGACACTGAAGCTTTCTTT
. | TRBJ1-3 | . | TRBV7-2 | CASSSAWEEGNTIYF | TGTGCCAGCAGCTCAGCGTGGGAGGAGGGAAACACCATATATTTT
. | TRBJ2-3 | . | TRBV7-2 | CASSLGSVRDTQYF | TGTGCCAGCAGCTTAGGGTCCGTGAGGGATACGCAGTATTTT
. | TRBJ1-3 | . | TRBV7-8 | CASSFGPRGNTIYF | TGTGCCAGCAGCTTTGGGCCTAGGGGAAACACCATATATTTT
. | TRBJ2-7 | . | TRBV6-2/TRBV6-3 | CASKGEDYEQYF | TGTGCCAGCAAAGGGGAGGACTACGAGCAGTACTTC
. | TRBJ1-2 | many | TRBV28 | CASSLGGNYGYTF | TGTGCCAGCAGTTTGGGAGGGAACTATGGCTACACCTTC
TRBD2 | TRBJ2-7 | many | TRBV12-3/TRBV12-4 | CASSALTSGGHAF | TGTGCCAGCAGTGCGCTAACTAGCGGGGGGCACGCTTTC
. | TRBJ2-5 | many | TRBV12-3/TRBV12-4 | CASSLRAIGGHQETQYF | TGTGCCAGCAGTCTCAGGGCTATTGGGGGGCATCAAGAGACCCAGTACTTC
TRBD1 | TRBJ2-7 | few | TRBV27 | CASSSTGRNEQYF | TGTGCCAGCAGTTCGACAGGGCGGAACGAGCAGTACTTC
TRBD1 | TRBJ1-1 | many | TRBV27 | CASRRELGTGGPMNTEAFF | TGTGCCAGCAGGCGGGAACTAGGGACAGGGGGGCCTATGAACACTGAAGCTTTCTTT
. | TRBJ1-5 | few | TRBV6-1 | CASSGTSLSSYSNQPQHF | TGTGCCAGCAGTGGTACTTCGTTGAGTTCCTATAGCAATCAGCCCCAGCATTTT
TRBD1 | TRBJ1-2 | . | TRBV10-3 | CAIEGARGYTF | TGTGCCATCGAGGGGGCCAGGGGCTACACCTTC
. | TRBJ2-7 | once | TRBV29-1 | CSVVRGSYEQYF | TGCAGCGTTGTCAGGGGCTCCTACGAGCAGTACTTC
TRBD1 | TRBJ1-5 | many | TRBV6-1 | CASSGRGSNQPQHF | TGTGCCAGCTCGGGCAGGGGGAGCAATCAGCCCCAGCATTTT
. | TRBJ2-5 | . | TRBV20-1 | CSARVLAAVTETQYF | TGCAGTGCTAGAGTTTTAGCGGCGGTAACGGAGACCCAGTACTTC
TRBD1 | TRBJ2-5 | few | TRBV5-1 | CASSLATDRATETQYF | TGCGCCAGCAGCTTGGCAACGGACAGGGCTACGGAGACCCAGTACTTC
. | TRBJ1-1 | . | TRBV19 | CASSLGLGWNTEAFF | TGTGCCAGCTCCCTCGGTTTGGGGTGGAACACTGAAGCTTTCTTT
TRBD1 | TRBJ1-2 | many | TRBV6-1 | CASRQAGGRDYGYTF | TGTGCCAGCAGACAAGCAGGGGGAAGGGACTATGGCTACACCTTC
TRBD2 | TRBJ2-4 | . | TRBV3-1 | CASSPGGEGNIQYF | TGTGCCAGCAGCCCGGGGGGAGAGGGAAACATTCAGTACTTC
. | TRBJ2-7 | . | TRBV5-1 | CASSPVGRYEQYF | TGCGCCAGCAGCCCGGTCGGGCGGTACGAGCAGTACTTC
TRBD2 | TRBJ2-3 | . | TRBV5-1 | CASSPGTSGSTDTQYF | TGCGCCAGCAGCCCTGGGACTAGCGGGAGCACAGATACGCAGTATTTT
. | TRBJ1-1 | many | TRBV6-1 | CASSEGAAMNTEAFF | TGTGCCAGCAGTGAAGGGGCAGCTATGAACACTGAAGCTTTCTTT
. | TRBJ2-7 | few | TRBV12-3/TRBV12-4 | CASAPGRVPTYEQYF | TGTGCCAGCGCCCCGGGCAGGGTACCAACCTACGAGCAGTACTTC
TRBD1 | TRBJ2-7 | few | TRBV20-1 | CSAKWDRVEQYF | TGCAGTGCCAAGTGGGACAGGGTCGAGCAGTACTTC
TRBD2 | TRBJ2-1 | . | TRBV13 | CASSLASGAVGDEQFF | TGTGCCAGCAGCTTAGCTAGCGGGGCTGTGGGAGATGAGCAGTTCTTC
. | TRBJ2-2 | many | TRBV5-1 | CASSSTATGELFF | TGCGCCAGCAGCTCAACGGCCACCGGGGAGCTGTTTTTT
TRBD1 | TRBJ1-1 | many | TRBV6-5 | CASSSPPQGARNTEAFF | TGTGCCAGCAGTTCACCTCCACAGGGGGCGAGAAACACTGAAGCTTTCTTT
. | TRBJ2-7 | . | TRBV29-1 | CSVRTADYEQYF | TGCAGCGTTAGGACAGCGGATTACGAGCAGTACTTC
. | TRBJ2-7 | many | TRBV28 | CATGIYEQYF | TGTGCCACGGGAATCTACGAGCAGTACTTC
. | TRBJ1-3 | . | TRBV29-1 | CSVEGIHQDVPGNTIYF | TGCAGCGTTGAGGGTATTCATCAGGATGTCCCTGGAAACACCATATATTTT
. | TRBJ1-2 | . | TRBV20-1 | CSASPGAYGYTF | TGCAGTGCCAGCCCTGGGGCCTATGGCTACACCTTC
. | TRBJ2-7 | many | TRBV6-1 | CASRSYNEQYF | TGTGCCAGCAGATCATATAACGAGCAGTACTTC